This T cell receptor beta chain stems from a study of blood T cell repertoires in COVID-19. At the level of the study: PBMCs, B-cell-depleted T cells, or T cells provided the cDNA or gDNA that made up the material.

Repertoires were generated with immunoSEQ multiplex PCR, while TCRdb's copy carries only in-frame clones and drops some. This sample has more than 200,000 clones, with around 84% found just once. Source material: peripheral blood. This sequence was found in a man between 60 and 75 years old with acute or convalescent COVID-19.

CDR3 bases: TGTGCCAGCAGCTCCTTGATCCTAGCGGGGACAGATACGCAGTATTTT. It is translated as CASSSLILAGTDTQYF. This rearrangement joins TRBV5-6 to TRBJ2-3; 9 bases are shared with TRBD2. CDR3 size: 16 residues. CDR1 SGHDT and CDR2 YYEEEE come from the germline V gene. Trimming cost V 3 bases and J 3 bases; bases outside gene matches: 8.